This T cell receptor (beta chain) was documented in a study of a mutant IDH1 vaccine in newly diagnosed glioma. Study-level background: The sex distribution of treated patients was 62.5% male and about 38% female, with a mean age of roughly 40 years. Previous treatment comprised radiotherapy, temozolomide, or both, mostly both.

Stated time point: week 35, safety follow-up. The vaccine gave 300 ug of a 20-mer mutant IDH1 peptide subcutaneously per dose. Donors harbored newly found WHO grade 3 or 4 IDH1-mutant, ATRX-lost astrocytomas. This clone turned up a few times. Its antigen is undetermined. Other DNA sequences in the sample encode the same CDR3. The CDR3 is 16 amino acids. Germline trimming cut 0 bases from V and 2 bases from J; bases unmatched to any gene: 4. CDR1 SGHRS and CDR2 YFSETQ come from the germline V gene. Study conclusions and caveats: Roughly 93% of patients showed vaccine-induced immune responses across multiple MHC alleles.

Sequencing used immunoSEQ multiplex PCR; TCRdb keeps in-frame clones, though not all of them. The table records tens of thousands of clones, around four fifths of them present only once. This TCR came from a man aged 35-49 years with glioma. Some clones in this sample may be carry-over from other donors' samples. The material sequenced was PBMCs, taken from a glioma patient whose treatment included an IDH1 peptide vaccine. The genes are TRBV5-1 and TRBJ1-1, with 10 bases matching TRBD1. The CDR3 loop is CASSLGDRGQNTEAFF. CDR3 in DNA: TGCGCCAGCAGCTTGGGAGACAGGGGGCAAAACACTGAAGCTTTCTTT.